The 25 T cell receptor beta chains listed next were all sequenced from one sample in a study of T-cell memory formation after mild COVID-19. Using its own MiXCR run on the 5' RACE reads, TCRdb lists one record per CDR3 protein. This table has 470,000 or so distinct CDR3 sequences, around a quarter appearing once. Specimen: PBMCs or a T cell subset sorted from them (not recorded which). Receptor source: an adult woman who had mild COVID-19 (a few samples of this study predate the infection). Cell type and time point are not known.

This clonotype was recorded a few times. The chain recombines TRBV7-3 with TRBJ2-2; 8 nucleotides match TRBD2. V dropped 5 bases and J dropped 1; count of bases not matched to a gene: 9. The germline CDR1 and CDR2 sequences are SGHTA and FQGTGA. The CDR3 is made up of 17 amino acids. In DNA form, the CDR3 reads TGTGCCAGCAGCCCCGCAGGGCTAGCGGGGAACACCGGGGAGCTGTTTTTT. It yields the protein CASSPAGLAGNTGELFF.

This chain uses TRBV24-1 with TRBJ2-1; D possibly uses TRBD1 or TRBD2 (5 bases each). The CDR3 sequence is 15 residues long. CDR1 is KGHDR, CDR2 SFDVKD, per germline. The V gene lost 5 bases and the J gene lost 4 bases, with 14 bases spanning the gap. CDR3 loop: CATSGGSRRYNEQFF. The CDR3 DNA reads as TGTGCCACCAGTGGGGGGTCCAGGAGGTACAATGAGCAGTTCTTC.

This clonotype was detected a few times. The chain uses TRBV7-2 and TRBJ2-7, with D perhaps assigned TRBD1 or TRBD2 (5 bases each). Trimming took off 5 bases at V and 6 bases at J, with 20 bases between the two ends. This CDR3 contains 15 residues. In germline, CDR1 is SGHTA, CDR2 FQGNSA. The CDR3 protein is CASSTERGTHSEQYF. DNA for the CDR3: TGTGCCAGCAGCACCGAGCGAGGGACCCACTCCGAGCAGTACTTC.

This clonotype was observed a handful of times. V gene TRBV18 combines with J gene TRBJ2-3; a weak D match, TRBD1 (6 bases). This CDR3 is 16 amino acids long. The germline V gene has CDR1 KGHSH and CDR2 LQKENI. V lost 0 bases and J 1 base, leaving 11 bases between the germline ends. The CDR3 sequence: CASSPPGARGTDTQYF. The CDR3 DNA is TGTGCCAGCTCACCACCGGGGGCGAGGGGCACAGATACGCAGTATTTT.

The V call is TRBV20-1, the J call TRBJ2-1, with D tentatively TRBD1 (6 bases). Trimming stripped 5 bases from V and 5 bases from J, with 10 bases between. Germline values: CDR1 DFQATT, CDR2 SNEGSKA (reference sequence). The CDR3 has 12 residues. The CDR3 loop is CSARDNNNEQFF. CDR3 sequence (DNA): TGCAGTGCTCGGGACAACAACAATGAGCAGTTCTTC.

This clonotype was recorded a few times. The gene calls are TRBV12-3 or TRBV12-4 and TRBJ1-6; 9 bases align to TRBD1. V dropped 6 bases and J dropped 7; count of bases not matched to a gene: 4. This CDR3 is built from 14 residues. CDR3 DNA: TGTGCCAGCAGATGGGACAGGGAAAATTCACCCCTCCACTTT. Translation gives CASRWDRENSPLHF.

The chain uses TRBV6-1 and TRBJ1-2; D is possibly TRBD1 (6 bases). V lost 11 bases, J lost 2 bases, and 21 bases lay in between. Germline V gene lookup returns CDR1 MNHNS and CDR2 SASEGT. This CDR3 spans 15 amino acids. In DNA form, the CDR3 reads TGTGCCTCCTATCCCGGGGACACAAAGAACTATGGCTACACCTTC. It specifies CASYPGDTKNYGYTF.

This sequence joins TRBV25-1 and TRBJ1-1, with unresolved D. CDR3 length equals 14 residues. Germline CDR1 reads MGHDK; CDR2 reads SYGVNS. V was clipped by 2 bases and J by 6 bases, with 13 bases between them. CDR3 residues: CASSERRSTSEAFF. The CDR3 DNA sequence: TGTGCCAGCAGTGAAAGGAGATCTACGTCTGAAGCTTTCTTT.

This clonotype was recorded once. The chain links TRBV29-1 to TRBJ1-2; TRBD1 matches at 8 bases. The V and J ends lost 0 bases and 6 bases, in that order; junction bases with no gene match: 12. CDR3 length: 16 amino acids. From germline, CDR1 is SQVTM and CDR2 ANQGSEA. The CDR3 protein is CSVEDRGTGRMDGYTF. CDR3 sequence (DNA): TGCAGCGTTGAAGATCGGGGGACAGGTCGGATGGATGGCTACACCTTC. The full variable domain, completed using reference TRBV29-1 and TRBJ1-2, is SAVISQKPSRDICQRGTSLTIQCQVDSQVTMMFWYRQQPGQSLTLIATANQGSEATYESGFVIDKFPISRPNLTFSTLTVSNMSPEDSSIYLCSVEDRGTGRMDGYTFGSGTRLTVV.

This chain joins TRBV29-1 and TRBJ2-7, with D perhaps matching TRBD2 (5 bases). Germline V lookup: CDR1 SQVTM, CDR2 ANQGSEA. The V gene lost 0 bases and the J gene lost 3 bases, with 18 bases spanning the gap. The CDR3 is 16 residues long. This chain's CDR3 is CSVEDIIASNHYEQYF. The CDR3 region has the DNA TGCAGCGTTGAAGATATCATAGCGAGTAATCACTACGAGCAGTACTTC.

This chain's CDR3 is CATADGTVNTEAFF. The CDR3 DNA is TGTGCCACCGCTGACGGGACAGTGAACACTGAAGCTTTCTTT. The rearrangement links TRBV19 to TRBJ1-1, with 7 bases identical to TRBD1. The length of the CDR3 is 14 residues. V trimming: 10 bases; J trimming: 0 bases; junction bases outside the gene matches: 8. Germline V gene lookup returns CDR1 LNHDA and CDR2 SQIVND (reference sequence).

This clonotype has at least ten counts. This chain connects TRBV12-3 or TRBV12-4 to TRBJ1-5; possible D gene TRBD1, 5 bases. CDR3 length equals 14 residues. The ends were cut back, 6 bases at V and 2 bases at J, with 11 bases in the middle. The CDR3 nucleotides are TGTGCCAGCAGGCAACAGGATGGCAATCAGCCCCAGCATTTT. Translation: CASRQQDGNQPQHF.

This clonotype turned up a few times. CDR3 in amino acids: CASFRLHEQFF. CDR3 nucleotide sequence: TGTGCCAGCTTTCGGCTTCATGAGCAGTTCTTC. The chain carries TRBV12-3 or TRBV12-4 and TRBJ2-1; D gene unclear. V shed 8 bases and J shed 8 bases, with 10 bases lying between them. The CDR3 totals 11 residues.

The rearrangement links TRBV30 to TRBJ2-7; 9 bases are a match to TRBD1. The germline V gene has CDR1 GTSNPN and CDR2 SVGIG (reference sequence). CDR3 length equals 13 residues. J lost 4 bases, V lost 5 bases, and 6 bases had no gene match. CDR3 in amino acids: CAWGTGIMYEQYF. In DNA form, the CDR3 reads TGTGCCTGGGGGACAGGGATTATGTACGAGCAGTACTTC.

This chain joins TRBV20-1 and TRBJ2-7; 9 bases align to TRBD1. This CDR3 region has 13 residues. The V gene end was trimmed by 5 bases and the J gene end by 5 bases; junction bases not matched to a gene: 7. The germline V gene has CDR1 DFQATT and CDR2 SNEGSKA (reference sequence). CDR3 coding DNA: TGCAGTGCTGGGGGACAGGGCGACAACGAGCAGTACTTC. As protein: CSAGGQGDNEQYF.

The sample holds a few counts of this clonotype. The chain uses TRBV7-3 and TRBJ2-2; weak D call: TRBD2 (6 bases). V lost 3 bases to trimming and J lost 4 bases, with 9 bases between them. The CDR3 loop spans 14 amino acids. Germline V CDR1 and CDR2: SGHTA, FQGTGA. CDR3 amino acids: CASSFSGSTGELFF. For the CDR3, the DNA is TGTGCCAGCAGCTTTAGCGGAAGCACCGGGGAGCTGTTTTTT.

Ten or more counts support this clonotype. This chain joins TRBV27 and TRBJ2-1; 13 bases fit TRBD2. Germline V lookup: CDR1 MNHEY, CDR2 SMNVEV (reference sequence). There are 15 residues in the CDR3. V dropped 7 bases and J dropped 8; count of bases not matched to a gene: 8. The CDR3 sequence is CASTPGLAGVYEQFF. The CDR3 DNA is TGTGCCAGCACCCCAGGACTAGCGGGAGTGTATGAGCAGTTCTTC.

CDR3 bases: TGTGCCACCAGTGATGGGTCTGTTCCAGATACGCAGTATTTT. Translation: CATSDGSVPDTQYF. The rearrangement joins TRBV24-1 to TRBJ2-3; no clear D. Germline V gives CDR1 KGHDR, CDR2 SFDVKD. V gave up 3 bases and J gave up 4 bases, with 10 bases separating them. The CDR3 spans 14 residues.

This rearrangement joins TRBV6-5 to TRBJ2-1; 13 nucleotides align to TRBD2. The junction had 2 bases not matched to a gene; V was cut back by 6 bases and J by 0 bases. This CDR3 is built from 16 residues. Germline lookup yields CDR1 MNHEY and CDR2 SVGAGI. The DNA for the CDR3 is TGTGCCAGCAGACGGACTAGCGGGAGCTCCTACAATGAGCAGTTCTTC. It yields the protein CASRRTSGSSYNEQFF.

The chain employs TRBV29-1 and TRBJ1-5; tentatively, D is TRBD1 (6 bases). V was clipped by 5 bases and J by 4 bases, with 12 bases between them. The CDR3 extends over 13 amino acids. The germline gives CDR1 SQVTM, CDR2 ANQGSEA. The CDR3 nucleotides read TGCAGCGTTAGCGGGGGGGCAAATCAGCCCCAGCATTTT. As protein: CSVSGGANQPQHF.

The chain is built from TRBV27 and TRBJ1-2; no definite D call. CDR1 is MNHEY, CDR2 SMNVEV, per germline (reference sequence). Trimming cost V 7 bases and J 7 bases, with 19 bases left between them. This CDR3 comprises 14 residues. CDR3 in amino acids: CASTLSAGGGGYTF. CDR3 nucleotides: TGTGCCAGCACCCTGAGCGCAGGTGGAGGTGGCTACACCTTC.

This clonotype came up a few times. The chain carries TRBV7-9 and TRBJ2-5; maybe TRBD1 (5 bases). Germline CDR1 and CDR2: SEHNR and FQNEAQ (reference sequence). V was shortened by 1 base and J by 5 bases, with 14 bases between the two germline ends. The CDR3 runs to 15 residues. The chain's CDR3 is CASSLGLTEAETQYF. The CDR3 coding sequence is TGTGCCAGCAGCTTAGGATTGACAGAGGCGGAGACCCAGTACTTC.

This chain joins TRBV29-1 and TRBJ2-7, with 9 bases that match TRBD2. The CDR3 has 18 amino acids. Losses at the gene ends were 6 bases for V and 5 bases for J; bases not matched to a gene: 23. The V gene's germline CDR1 is SQVTM and CDR2 ANQGSEA. The CDR3, as DNA: TGCAGCGTCGCTAACGGGCTAGCGGGGAGAAGCAGTCACGACGAGCAGTACTTC. It codes for CSVANGLAGRSSHDEQYF.

The chain employs TRBV28 and TRBJ1-6; D call uncertain. Trimming stripped 6 bases from V and 2 bases from J, with 14 bases between. The CDR3 loop spans 16 amino acids. The germline gives CDR1 MDHEN, CDR2 SYDVKM. The CDR3 DNA sequence: TGTGCCAGCAGGGGGAGGGCCGGGGCCTATAATTCACCCCTCCACTTT. As protein: CASRGRAGAYNSPLHF.

The rearrangement uses TRBV3-1 and TRBJ2-3; 12 bases are a match to TRBD2. Trimming removed 1 base from V and 3 bases from J; junction bases left unmatched: 8. The CDR3 is made up of 18 amino acids. Germline V gene sequence: CDR1 LGHDT, CDR2 YNNKEL (reference sequence). CDR3 coding DNA: TGTGCCAGCAGCCAAGGTGGTCTAGCGGGAGGGCCAACAGATACGCAGTATTTT. It translates to CASSQGGLAGGPTDTQYF.